These 16 T cell receptor beta chains came from one sample sequenced in a study of cytomegalovirus exposure and HLA in healthy donors. The PCR employed 60 Vbeta primers together with 13 Jbeta primers. The protocol was immunoSEQ multiplex PCR, while the TCRdb copy is restricted to in-frame clones and leaves out a portion. Among about 87,000 clones listed, around 70% were seen once. Sample: PBMCs. These receptors were collected from a man aged 25 to 40 in good health and CMV-seropositive.

This chain uses TRBV5-4 with TRBJ1-4; D call uncertain. Deletions cut 2 bases from V and 0 bases from J, with 5 bases between. The CDR3 spans 14 residues. Germline values: CDR1 SGHNT, CDR2 YYREEE (reference sequence). The CDR3 is CASSLSATNEKLFF. The CDR3, as DNA: TGTGCCAGCAGCTTATCGGCAACTAATGAAAAACTGTTTTTT.

On this clone: Its ends do not fully match the called genes, so a read error is possible. The chain combines TRBV5-1 with TRBJ1-2; the match to TRBD1 covers 8 bases. Germline V lookup: CDR1 SGHRS, CDR2 YFSETQ. This CDR3 contains 15 residues. The CDR3 sequence is CASSLRGQATYGYPF. The CDR3, as DNA: TGCGCCAGCAGCTTGAGGGGACAGGCGACCTATGGCTACCCCTTC.

To note about this clone: A junction end diverges from the germline sequence, so it may reflect a read error. The rearrangement uses TRBV30 and TRBJ1-1; D is ambiguous. CDR3 length: 15 residues. The germline V gene encodes CDR1 GTSNPN and CDR2 SVGIG (reference sequence). CDR3 loop: CAWSVPGDQNNEAFF. The CDR3 DNA is TGTGCCTGGAGTGTACCCGGGGATCAGAACAATGAAGCTTTCTTT.

The chain uses TRBV7-6 and TRBJ1-4, with TRBD1 matching 7 bases. This CDR3 comprises 16 residues. Germline V CDR1 and CDR2: SGHVS, FNYEAQ. Trimming at V came to 5 bases and at J to 4 bases, leaving 10 bases not matched to a gene. In nucleotides, the CDR3 is TGTGCCAGCAGCCGCTTGCCGGGACAGCTTAATGAAAAACTGTTTTTT. Its protein is CASSRLPGQLNEKLFF.

The chain combines TRBV6-6 with TRBJ1-5; D possibly corresponds to TRBD1 (5 bases). The CDR3 extends over 15 amino acids. V was clipped by 5 bases and J by 10 bases, with 21 bases between them. CDR1 MNHNY and CDR2 SVGAGI come from the germline V gene (reference sequence). The CDR3 bases are TGTGCCAGCAGTACGGGGGACGGCGGCAAGGATCCCCAGCATTTT. This encodes CASSTGDGGKDPQHF.

The rearrangement joins TRBV4-3 to TRBJ1-3, with no clear D. The germline gives CDR1 LGHNA, CDR2 YSLEER. The length of the CDR3 is 15 residues. Trimming stripped 0 bases from V and 0 bases from J, with 6 bases between. The CDR3: CASSQDGSSGNTIYF. The CDR3 bases are TGCGCCAGCAGCCAAGATGGGAGCTCTGGAAACACCATATATTTT.

For the CDR3, the DNA is TGTGCTAGTGGATTAGCGGGACAAGAGACCCAGTACTTC. Protein sequence: CASGLAGQETQYF. V gene TRBV12-5 combines with J gene TRBJ2-5; 8 bases fit TRBD2. Per the germline V gene, CDR1 is LGHNT and CDR2 is FRNRAP. J gave up 2 bases and V 6 bases, and 2 bases lay outside the gene matches. The CDR3 extends over 13 amino acids.

This chain joins TRBV6-5 and TRBJ1-3; D gene unclear. Trimming stripped 2 bases from V and 8 bases from J, with 16 bases between. The CDR3 is made up of 15 amino acids. Germline V gene lookup returns CDR1 MNHEY and CDR2 SVGAGI. The CDR3 nucleotides read TGTGCCAGCAGTTACGAACCCTCGAGTGCGGACACCATATATTTT. The encoded protein is CASSYEPSSADTIYF.

The chain joins TRBV27 to TRBJ2-7; D is possibly TRBD1 (6 bases). The CDR3 spans 13 residues. CDR1 is MNHEY, CDR2 SMNVEV, per germline (reference sequence). V lost 6 bases, J lost 1 base, and 10 bases lay in between. CDR3 nucleotides: TGTGCCAGCAGAGCGGACAGTTCCTACGAGCAGTACTTC. Amino acid sequence: CASRADSSYEQYF.

The chain couples TRBV6-1 to TRBJ2-7, with 9 bases aligning to TRBD2. Germline values: CDR1 MNHNS, CDR2 SASEGT. J gave up 0 bases and V 11 bases, and 8 bases lay outside the gene matches. This CDR3 contains 14 residues. DNA for the CDR3: TGTGCCGGTCAGAGCGGGGGGTTCTCCTACGAGCAGTACTTC. As protein: CAGQSGGFSYEQYF.

J is TRBJ2-1 and V is TRBV6-5, with a possible D match to TRBD1 (6 bases). CDR1 and CDR2 from the germline V gene are MNHEY and SVGAGI. The CDR3 sequence is 13 residues long. The ends were cut back, 6 bases at V and 10 bases at J, with 16 bases in the middle. The CDR3 region is CASRISTGREQFF. The CDR3 DNA reads as TGTGCCAGCAGGATTTCGACAGGAAGGGAGCAGTTCTTC.

The rearrangement joins TRBV10-3 to TRBJ1-3; 7 nucleotides line up with TRBD1. The germline V gene encodes CDR1 ENHRY and CDR2 SYGVKD. The CDR3 extends over 15 amino acids. V was clipped by 6 bases and J by 1 base; unmatched bases: 6. The CDR3 protein is CAISPRGISGNTIYF. The CDR3 nucleotides are TGTGCCATCAGCCCCAGGGGGATTTCTGGAAACACCATATATTTT.

The rearrangement uses TRBV5-4 and TRBJ2-1, with D perhaps matching TRBD2 (5 bases). Trimming left V 4 bases short and J 1 base short, with 9 bases between. Germline CDR1 SGHNT, CDR2 YYREEE (reference sequence). This CDR3 comprises 14 residues. As DNA, the CDR3 is TGTGCCAGCAGCGCATCGGGGTCCTACAATGAGCAGTTCTTC. Translated: CASSASGSYNEQFF.

The gene calls are TRBV14 and TRBJ2-1; D might be TRBD2 (6 bases). Germline CDR1 is SGHDN and CDR2 is FVKESK. The CDR3 is 17 residues long. Between the trimmed V and J ends, which lost 0 bases and 6 bases, there was a span of 18 bases. CDR3: CASSQDYGTPGGNEQFF. The CDR3 nucleotides are TGTGCCAGCAGCCAAGATTACGGGACTCCCGGCGGCAATGAGCAGTTCTTC. Combining the CDR3 with reference TRBV14 and TRBJ2-1 gives the whole variable domain EAGVTQFPSHSVIEKGQTVTLRCDPISGHDNLYWYRRVMGKEIKFLLHFVKESKQDESGMPNNRFLAERTGGTYSTLKVQPAELEDSGVYFCASSQDYGTPGGNEQFFGPGTRLTVL.

The chain couples TRBV6-5 to TRBJ2-1; weak D call: TRBD2 (5 bases). V gave up 3 bases and J gave up 2 bases, with 11 bases separating them. This CDR3 has 15 amino acids. Germline lookup yields CDR1 MNHEY and CDR2 SVGAGI. The CDR3 DNA sequence: TGTGCCAGCAGTTATAGCAGCGGAGCCTACAATGAGCAGTTCTTC. This codes for CASSYSSGAYNEQFF.

The rearrangement uses TRBV5-1 and TRBJ2-2; 8 nucleotides align to TRBD1. The CDR3 length is 15 residues. CDR1 and CDR2 from the germline V gene are SGHRS and YFSETQ. Trimming cost V 4 bases and J 5 bases; bases outside gene matches: 7. The CDR3 DNA sequence: TGCGCCAGCAGCATCCAACAGGGGGTGACCGGGGAGCTGTTTTTT. Amino acid sequence: CASSIQQGVTGELFF.